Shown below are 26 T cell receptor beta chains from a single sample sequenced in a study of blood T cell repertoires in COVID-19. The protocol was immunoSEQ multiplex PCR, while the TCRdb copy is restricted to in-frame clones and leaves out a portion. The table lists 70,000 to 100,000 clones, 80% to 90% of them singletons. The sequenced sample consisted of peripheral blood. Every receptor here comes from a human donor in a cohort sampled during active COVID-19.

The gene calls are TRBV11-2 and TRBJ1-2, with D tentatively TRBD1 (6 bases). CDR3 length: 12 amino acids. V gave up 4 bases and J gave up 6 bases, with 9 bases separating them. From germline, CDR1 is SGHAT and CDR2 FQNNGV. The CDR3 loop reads CASSYEGDGYTF. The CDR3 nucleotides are TGTGCCAGCAGCTATGAGGGGGATGGCTACACCTTC.

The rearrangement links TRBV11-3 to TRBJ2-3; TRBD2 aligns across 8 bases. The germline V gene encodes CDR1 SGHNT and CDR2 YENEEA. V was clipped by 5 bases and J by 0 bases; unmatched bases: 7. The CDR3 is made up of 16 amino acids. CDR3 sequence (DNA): TGTGCCAGCAGCGTTCTTGGACTAGCCAGCACAGATACGCAGTATTTT. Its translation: CASSVLGLASTDTQYF.

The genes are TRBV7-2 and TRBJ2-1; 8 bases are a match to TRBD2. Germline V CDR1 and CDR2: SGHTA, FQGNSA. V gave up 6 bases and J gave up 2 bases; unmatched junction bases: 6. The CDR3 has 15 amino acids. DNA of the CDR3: TGTGCCAGCAGGGTACCGGGACTAGCCTACAATGAGCAGTTCTTC. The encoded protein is CASRVPGLAYNEQFF. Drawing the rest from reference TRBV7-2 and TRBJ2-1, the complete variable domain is GAGVSQSPSNKVTEKGKDVELRCDPISGHTALYWYRQSLGQGLEFLIYFQGNSAPDKSGLPSDRFSAERTGGSVSTLTIQRTQQEDSAVYLCASRVPGLAYNEQFFGPGTRLTVL.

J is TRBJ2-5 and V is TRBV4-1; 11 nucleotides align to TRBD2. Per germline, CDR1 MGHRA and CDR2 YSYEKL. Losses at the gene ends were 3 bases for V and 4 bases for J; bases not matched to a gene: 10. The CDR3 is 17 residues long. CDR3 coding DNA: TGCGCCAGCAGCCACCGATCTTCTAGCGGGGGGCCAGAGACCCAGTACTTC. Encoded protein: CASSHRSSSGGPETQYF.

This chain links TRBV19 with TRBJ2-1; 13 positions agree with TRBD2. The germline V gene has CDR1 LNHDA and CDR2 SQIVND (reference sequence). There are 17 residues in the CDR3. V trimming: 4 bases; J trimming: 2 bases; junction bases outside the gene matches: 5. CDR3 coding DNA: TGTGCCAGTAGTACCCCCGGGACTAGCGGGACCTACAATGAGCAGTTCTTC. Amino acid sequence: CASSTPGTSGTYNEQFF.

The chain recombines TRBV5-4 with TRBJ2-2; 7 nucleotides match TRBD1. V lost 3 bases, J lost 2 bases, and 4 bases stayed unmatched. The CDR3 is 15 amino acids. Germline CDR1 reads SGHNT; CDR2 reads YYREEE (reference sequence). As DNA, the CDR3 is TGTGCCAGCAGCTACAGGGGACGAAACACCGGGGAGCTGTTTTTT. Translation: CASSYRGRNTGELFF.

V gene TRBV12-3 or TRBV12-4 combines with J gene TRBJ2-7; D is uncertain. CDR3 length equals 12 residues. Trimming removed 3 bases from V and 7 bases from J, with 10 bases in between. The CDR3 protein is CASSLKVGEQYF. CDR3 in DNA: TGTGCCAGCAGTTTGAAGGTCGGGGAGCAGTACTTC.

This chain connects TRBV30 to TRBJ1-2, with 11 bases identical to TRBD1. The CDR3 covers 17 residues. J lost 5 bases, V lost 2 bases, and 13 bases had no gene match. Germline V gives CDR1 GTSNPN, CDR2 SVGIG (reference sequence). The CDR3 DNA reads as TGTGCCTGGAGTTCCAACACCGGGACAGGGGGAGGTTATGGCTACACCTTC. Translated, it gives CAWSSNTGTGGGYGYTF.

CDR3 region: CASSVAVRISYNSPLHF. CDR3 sequence (DNA): TGTGCCAGCAGCGTAGCGGTCAGGATCTCCTATAATTCACCCCTCCACTTT. V usage is TRBV9 and J usage is TRBJ1-6; D is undetermined. The V and J ends lost 0 bases and 0 bases respectively, with 10 bases between them. Germline V lookup: CDR1 SGDLS, CDR2 YYNGEE. CDR3 length: 17 residues.

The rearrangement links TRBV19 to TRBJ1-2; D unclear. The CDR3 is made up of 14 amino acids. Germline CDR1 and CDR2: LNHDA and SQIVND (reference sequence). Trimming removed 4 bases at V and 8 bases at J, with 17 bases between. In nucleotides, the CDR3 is TGTGCCAGTAGTAATTTAGGACTCCCTGGGGGCTACACCTTC. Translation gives CASSNLGLPGGYTF.

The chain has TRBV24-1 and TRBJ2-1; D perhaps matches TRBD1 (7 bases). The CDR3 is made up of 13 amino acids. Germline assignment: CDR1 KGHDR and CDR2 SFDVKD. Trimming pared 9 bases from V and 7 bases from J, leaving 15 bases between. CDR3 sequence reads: CATAAGGRNEQFF. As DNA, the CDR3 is TGTGCCACCGCGGCAGGGGGGAGGAATGAGCAGTTCTTC.

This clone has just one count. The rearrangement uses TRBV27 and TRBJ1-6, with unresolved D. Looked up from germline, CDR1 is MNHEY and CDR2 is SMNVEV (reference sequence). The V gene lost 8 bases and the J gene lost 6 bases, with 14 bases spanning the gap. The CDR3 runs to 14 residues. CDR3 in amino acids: CASRPGMGNSPLHF. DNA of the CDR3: TGTGCCAGCCGACCGGGAATGGGTAATTCACCCCTCCACTTT.

The CDR3 DNA reads as TGTGCCAGCTCACCTCGGGTAGATACAGATACGCAGTATTTT. It yields the protein CASSPRVDTDTQYF. V usage is TRBV18 and J usage is TRBJ2-3; D unclear. This CDR3 is 14 amino acids long. Germline V lookup: CDR1 KGHSH, CDR2 LQKENI. V lost 3 bases to trimming and J lost 3 bases, with 10 bases between them. The whole variable domain, remainder taken from reference TRBV18 and TRBJ2-3, is NAGVMQNPRHLVRRRGQEARLRCSPMKGHSHVYWYRQLPEEGLKFMVYLQKENIIDESGMPKERFSAEFPKEGPSILRIQQVVRGDSAAYFCASSPRVDTDTQYFGPGTRLTVL.

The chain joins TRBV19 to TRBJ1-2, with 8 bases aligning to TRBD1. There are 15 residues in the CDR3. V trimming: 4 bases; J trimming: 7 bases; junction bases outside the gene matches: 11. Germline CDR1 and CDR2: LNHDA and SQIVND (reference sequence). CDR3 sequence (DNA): TGTGCCAGTAGTACGGAGACAGGGGAGGGAGGTGGCTACACCTTC. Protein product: CASSTETGEGGGYTF.

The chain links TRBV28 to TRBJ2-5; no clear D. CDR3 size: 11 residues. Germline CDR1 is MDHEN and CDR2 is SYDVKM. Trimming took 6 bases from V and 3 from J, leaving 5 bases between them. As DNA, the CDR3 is TGTGCCAGCAGCCCAGAAGAGACCCAGTACTTC. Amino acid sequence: CASSPEETQYF. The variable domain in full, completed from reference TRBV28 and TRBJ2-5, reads DVKVTQSSRYLVKRTGEKVFLECVQDMDHENMFWYRQDPGLGLRLIYFSYDVKMKEKGDIPEGYSVSREKKERFSLILESASTNQTSMYLCASSPEETQYFGPGTRLLVL.

CDR3 DNA sequence: TGTGCCAGCAGCCCCCGCGATCGCACAGATACGCAGTATTTT. It is translated as CASSPRDRTDTQYF. The J gene is TRBJ2-3, the V gene TRBV7-9; D ambiguous. CDR1 SEHNR and CDR2 FQNEAQ come from the germline V gene (reference sequence). Trimming took off 5 bases at V and 1 base at J, with 10 bases between the two ends. The CDR3 is 14 amino acids.

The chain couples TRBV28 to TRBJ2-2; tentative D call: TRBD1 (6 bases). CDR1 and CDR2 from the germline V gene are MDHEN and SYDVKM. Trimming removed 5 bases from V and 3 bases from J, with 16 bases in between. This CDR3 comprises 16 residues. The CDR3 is CASSQGNRAHTGELFF. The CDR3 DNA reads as TGTGCCAGCAGTCAGGGAAACAGGGCGCACACCGGGGAGCTGTTTTTT. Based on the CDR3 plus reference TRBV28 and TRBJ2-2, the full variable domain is DVKVTQSSRYLVKRTGEKVFLECVQDMDHENMFWYRQDPGLGLRLIYFSYDVKMKEKGDIPEGYSVSREKKERFSLILESASTNQTSMYLCASSQGNRAHTGELFFGEGSRLTVL.

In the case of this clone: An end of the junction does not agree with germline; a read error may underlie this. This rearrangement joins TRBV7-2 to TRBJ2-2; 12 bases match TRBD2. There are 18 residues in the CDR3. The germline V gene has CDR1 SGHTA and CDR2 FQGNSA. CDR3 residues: CASSLWASGGADTGKLFF. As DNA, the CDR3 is TGTGCCAGCAGCTTATGGGCTAGCGGGGGGGCGGACACCGGGAAGCTGTTTTTT.

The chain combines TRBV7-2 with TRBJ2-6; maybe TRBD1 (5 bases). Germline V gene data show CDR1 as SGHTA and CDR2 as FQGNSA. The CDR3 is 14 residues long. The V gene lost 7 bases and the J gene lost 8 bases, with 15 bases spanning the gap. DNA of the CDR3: TGTGCCAGCACACCAGGGCTCTCTTCCAACGTCCTGACTTTC. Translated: CASTPGLSSNVLTF.

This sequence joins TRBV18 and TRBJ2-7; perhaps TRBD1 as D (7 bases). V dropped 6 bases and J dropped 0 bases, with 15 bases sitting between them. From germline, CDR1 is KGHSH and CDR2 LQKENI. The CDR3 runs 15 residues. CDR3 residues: CASSPGGTSSYEQYF. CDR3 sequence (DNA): TGTGCCAGCTCCCCAGGGGGGACGAGCTCCTACGAGCAGTACTTC. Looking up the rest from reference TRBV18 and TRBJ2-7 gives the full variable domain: NAGVMQNPRHLVRRRGQEARLRCSPMKGHSHVYWYRQLPEEGLKFMVYLQKENIIDESGMPKERFSAEFPKEGPSILRIQQVVRGDSAAYFCASSPGGTSSYEQYFGPGTRLTVT.

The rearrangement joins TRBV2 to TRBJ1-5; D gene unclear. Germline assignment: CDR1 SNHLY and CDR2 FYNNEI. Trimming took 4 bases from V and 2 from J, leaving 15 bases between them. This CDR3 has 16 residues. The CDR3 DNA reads TGTGCCAGCAGTGCTGGATTAGGAGGTGGCAATCAGCCCCAGCATTTT. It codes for CASSAGLGGGNQPQHF.

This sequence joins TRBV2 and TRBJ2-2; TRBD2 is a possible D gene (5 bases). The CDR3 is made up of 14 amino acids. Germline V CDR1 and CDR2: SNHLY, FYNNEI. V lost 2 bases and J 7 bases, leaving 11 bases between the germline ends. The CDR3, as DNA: TGTGCCAGCAGTGAACGGAGGATTGACGGGGAGCTGTTTTTT. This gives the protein CASSERRIDGELFF.

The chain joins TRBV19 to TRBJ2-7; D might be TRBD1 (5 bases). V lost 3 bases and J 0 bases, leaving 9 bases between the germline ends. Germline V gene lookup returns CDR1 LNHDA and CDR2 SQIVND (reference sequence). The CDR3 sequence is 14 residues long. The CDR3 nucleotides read TGTGCCAGTAGTATTGGGGCCGACTCCTACGAGCAGTACTTC. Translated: CASSIGADSYEQYF.

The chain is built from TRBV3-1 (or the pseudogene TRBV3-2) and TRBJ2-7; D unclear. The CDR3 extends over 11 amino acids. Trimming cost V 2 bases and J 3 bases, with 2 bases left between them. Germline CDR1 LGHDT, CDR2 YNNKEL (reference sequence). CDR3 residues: CASSQLYEQYF. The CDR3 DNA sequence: TGTGCCAGCAGCCAACTCTACGAGCAGTACTTC.

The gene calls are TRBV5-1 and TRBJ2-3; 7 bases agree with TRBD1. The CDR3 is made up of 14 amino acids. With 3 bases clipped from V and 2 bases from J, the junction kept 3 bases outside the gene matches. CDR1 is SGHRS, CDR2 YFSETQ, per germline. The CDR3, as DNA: TGCGCCAGCAGCTCGGACAGGACCACAGATACGCAGTATTTT. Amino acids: CASSSDRTTDTQYF.

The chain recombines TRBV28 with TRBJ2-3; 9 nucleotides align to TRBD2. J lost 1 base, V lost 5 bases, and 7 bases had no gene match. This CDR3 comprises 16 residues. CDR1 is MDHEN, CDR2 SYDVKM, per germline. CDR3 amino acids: CASSPWREGGTDTQYF. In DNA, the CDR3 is TGTGCCAGCAGTCCCTGGCGGGAGGGCGGCACAGATACGCAGTATTTT.